This is a list of T cell receptor beta chains from one sample in a study of human T cells and chemical hapten exposure. Each CDR3 protein gets one entry after TCRdb re-called the RACE reads with MiXCR. The table lists about 49,000 distinct CDR3 sequences, around 9.3% of them singletons, with around 4.5% in the top ten. Here the sequenced sample was whole blood, taken in connection with sensitization to the hapten diphenylcyclopropenone (DPC). The receptors shown here come from a woman aged 50 to 65 with alopecia areata. Some clones in this sample may be carry-over from other donors' samples. CDR3s include the opening cysteine and the closing phenylalanine or tryptophan. A D gene is named only where the DNA matches it firmly. Rows may omit the clone size; those that give it use once, few, many or a size class.

J gene | D gene | clone size | V gene | CDR3 DNA | CDR3 protein
TRBJ2-4 | TRBD2 | many | TRBV11-2 | TGTGCCAGCAGCGGGGGACGAACGGGACTAGATCCCAAAAACATTCAGTACTTC | CASSGGRTGLDPKNIQYF
TRBJ2-1 | . | many | TRBV15 | TGTGCCACCAGCAGAGATAGAGTTGGGTACAATGAGCAGTTCTTC | CATSRDRVGYNEQFF
TRBJ2-5 | . | . | TRBV10-3 | TGTGCCATCAGTGATCCCCTTGGAGAGACCCAGTACTTC | CAISDPLGETQYF
TRBJ1-5 | TRBD1 | . | TRBV6-2/TRBV6-3 | TGTGCCAGCCGGTCGGACAGGAGCAATCAGCCCCAGCATTTT | CASRSDRSNQPQHF
TRBJ2-7 | TRBD2 | many | TRBV2 | TGTGCCAGCAGTGAGCTTCTAGCGGGAGCGGATGAGCAGTACTTC | CASSELLAGADEQYF
TRBJ2-2 | TRBD2 | . | TRBV20-1 | TGCAGTGCCAGAGACAGCGGGAGCCTCACCGGGGAGCTGTTTTTT | CSARDSGSLTGELFF
TRBJ2-1 | . | many | TRBV14 | TGTGCCAGCAGCCGGCACCTCAATGAGCAGTTCTTC | CASSRHLNEQFF
TRBJ2-3 | . | . | TRBV20-1 | TGCAGTGCTGGACTAACAGATACGCAGTATTTT | CSAGLTDTQYF
TRBJ2-1 | TRBD2 | . | TRBV20-1 | TGCAGTGCTGTTCGGGAGCCGGGGGGTAATGAGCAGTTCTTC | CSAVREPGGNEQFF
TRBJ1-6 | . | . | TRBV3-1 | TGTGCCAGCAGCCAATGGAGAGAGAATTCACCCCTCCACTTT | CASSQWRENSPLHF
TRBJ1-2 | . | . | TRBV28 | TGTGCCAGCAGTCTTATGGGCGGCTACACCTTC | CASSLMGGYTF
TRBJ2-3 | . | few | TRBV2 | TGTGCCAGCATGCTTGGAGATACGCAGTATTTT | CASMLGDTQYF
TRBJ2-1 | TRBD2 | many | TRBV7-8 | TGTGCCAGCAGCTTAGCCCTGATGGTAGCGGGAGGGAATGAGCAGTTCTTC | CASSLALMVAGGNEQFF
TRBJ2-3 | TRBD2 | . | TRBV30 | TGTGCCTGGAGTATCGGGACTAGCGGGAGAGGTGATACGCAGTATTTT | CAWSIGTSGRGDTQYF
TRBJ1-4 | . | many | TRBV6-5 | TGTGCCAGCAGTTACAATGGCTTTAACCAAAAACTGTTTTTT | CASSYNGFNQKLFF
TRBJ2-5 | TRBD2 | . | TRBV20-1 | TGCAGTGCAGGGACTAGCGCAGAGACCCAGTACTTC | CSAGTSAETQYF
TRBJ1-6 | TRBD1 | many | TRBV20-1 | TGCAGTGCACCGGGACAGGGGAATTCACCCCTCCACTTT | CSAPGQGNSPLHF
TRBJ1-5 | . | . | TRBV6-1 | TGTGCCAGCAGTGGCTCAGGAGGTCTGGCGTCGGATCAGCCCCAGCATTTT | CASSGSGGLASDQPQHF
TRBJ2-7 | . | many | TRBV27 | TGTGCCAGCAGTTCGGGACTTTTGGGTGACGAGCAGTACTTC | CASSSGLLGDEQYF
TRBJ2-5 | TRBD2 | . | TRBV12-3/TRBV12-4 | TGTGCCAGCAGTCCACTAGCGGGAGGGCTCAGAGAGACCCAGTACTTC | CASSPLAGGLRETQYF
TRBJ2-5 | TRBD2 | few | TRBV9 | TGTGCCAGCAGCCTAGGACTAGCGGGGCAAGAGACCCAGTACTTC | CASSLGLAGQETQYF
TRBJ1-2 | . | . | TRBV27 | TGTGTAACAGGAGAAAACTATGGCTACACCTTC | CVTGENYGYTF
TRBJ1-5 | TRBD1 | many | TRBV29-1 | TGCAGCGCTGGGGACAGGAGCAATCAGCCCCAGCATTTT | CSAGDRSNQPQHF
TRBJ2-2 | . | many | TRBV29-1 | TGCAGCGTTGTTACTGGCGGGTCCGGGGAGCTGTTTTTT | CSVVTGGSGELFF
TRBJ2-7 | . | many | TRBV29-1 | TGCAGCGTACGGCTAGGGGCCCACGAGCAGTACTTC | CSVRLGAHEQYF
TRBJ1-2 | TRBD1 | many | TRBV19 | TGTGCCAGCCGGGACAGGGGATTAGTCTATGGCTACACCTTC | CASRDRGLVYGYTF
TRBJ1-5 | . | many | TRBV12-3/TRBV12-4 | TGTGCCAGCAGTTTAAGGGGCGCTCAGCCCCAGCATTTT | CASSLRGAQPQHF
TRBJ2-3 | . | many | TRBV5-4 | TGTGCCAGCAGCTTGGGCCAAGGCACGCAGTATTTT | CASSLGQGTQYF
TRBJ1-5 | TRBD1 | . | TRBV6-2/TRBV6-3 | TGTGCCAGTAGACGTAAGGGACAGAAGGTCGATCAGCCCCAGCATTTT | CASRRKGQKVDQPQHF
TRBJ2-7 | TRBD1 | many | TRBV12-5 | TGTGCTAGTGGTAAATCCGGGACAGGGTGGCCCTACGAGCAGTACTTC | CASGKSGTGWPYEQYF
TRBJ2-3 | . | many | TRBV20-1 | TGCAGCACAAAGAGGGGGGGAGATACGCAGTATTTT | CSTKRGGDTQYF
TRBJ2-3 | TRBD2 | few | TRBV7-2 | TGTGCCAGCAGCCGACCCGGAATAGCGGGAGGAGGAACCACAGATACGCAGTATTTT | CASSRPGIAGGGTTDTQYF
TRBJ2-3 | TRBD2 | many | TRBV4-3 | TGCGCCAGCAGCCAAGATCCGGGACTAGCGGGAGAGATTGGAACAGATACGCAGTATTTT | CASSQDPGLAGEIGTDTQYF
TRBJ1-2 | . | many | TRBV6-5 | TGTGCCAGCAGTACCCGGGCCTACTATGGCTACACCTTC | CASSTRAYYGYTF
TRBJ1-6 | TRBD1 | . | TRBV4-3 | TGCGCCAGCAGCCGCGGACAGGGGACTAATTCACCCCTCCACTTT | CASSRGQGTNSPLHF
TRBJ2-1 | TRBD2 | many | TRBV28 | TGTGCCAGCAGTCTTAGGTTCCTAGCGGGAGACAATGAGCAGTTCTTC | CASSLRFLAGDNEQFF
TRBJ2-5 | . | . | TRBV20-1 | TGCAGTGCTAGAGATAGTTCGGGGGAGACCCAGTACTTC | CSARDSSGETQYF
TRBJ2-2 | TRBD2 | many | TRBV7-6 | TGTGCCAGCAGCCCCAGCGGGGGGCCTCAGTACACCGGGGAGCTGTTTTTT | CASSPSGGPQYTGELFF
TRBJ2-1 | . | few | TRBV11-2 | TGTGCCAGCAGCTCAAGGGACGGCTGGAATGAGCAGTTCTTC | CASSSRDGWNEQFF
TRBJ1-2 | TRBD1 | few | TRBV29-1 | TGCAGCGTAGCCCAGGGGGGCTATGGCTACACCTTC | CSVAQGGYGYTF
TRBJ2-1 | TRBD1 | many | TRBV3-1 | TGTGCCAGCGGACCCGGGACAGGGGTCAGTGAGCAGTTCTTC | CASGPGTGVSEQFF
TRBJ2-3 | TRBD2 | many | TRBV2 | TGTGCCGGTAGCGGGAGCACAGATACGCAGTATTTT | CAGSGSTDTQYF
TRBJ2-7 | . | many | TRBV9 | TGTGCCAGCAGCGTCAATTCTGGTGGACCGTCCTACGAGCAGTACTTC | CASSVNSGGPSYEQYF
TRBJ1-5 | TRBD1 | . | TRBV20-1 | TGCAGTGCTAGAGAGGCGGCAGGGGGTCTTCAGCCCCAGCATTTT | CSAREAAGGLQPQHF
TRBJ2-1 | TRBD1 | . | TRBV18 | TGTGCCAGCTCACTCGGGACAGTCTCCTACAATGAGCAGTTCTTC | CASSLGTVSYNEQFF
TRBJ2-1 | . | . | TRBV10-3 | TGTGCCATCAGTGAGCCTCTAACTAGTAACGTGGGAGCTTCCTACAATGAGCAGTTCTTC | CAISEPLTSNVGASYNEQFF
TRBJ2-3 | TRBD2 | many | TRBV7-6 | TGTGCCAGCAGCTTTAGCGGGATGACAGATACGCAGTATTTT | CASSFSGMTDTQYF
TRBJ2-3 | . | many | TRBV9 | TGTGCCAGCAGCGTCAGGATTGGGGGGCCGGATACGCAGTATTTT | CASSVRIGGPDTQYF
TRBJ2-7 | . | few | TRBV7-8 | TGTGCCAGCAGCTCGCGTCGTGAGTCTGAGCAGTACTTC | CASSSRRESEQYF
TRBJ2-3 | . | many | TRBV4-2 | TGTGCCAGCAGCCAAGGGCCTGGCGATAGCACAGATACGCAGTATTTT | CASSQGPGDSTDTQYF
TRBJ1-4 | . | few | TRBV18 | TGTGCCAGCTCACTACCCGACAGCCGTAATGAAAAACTGTTTTTT | CASSLPDSRNEKLFF